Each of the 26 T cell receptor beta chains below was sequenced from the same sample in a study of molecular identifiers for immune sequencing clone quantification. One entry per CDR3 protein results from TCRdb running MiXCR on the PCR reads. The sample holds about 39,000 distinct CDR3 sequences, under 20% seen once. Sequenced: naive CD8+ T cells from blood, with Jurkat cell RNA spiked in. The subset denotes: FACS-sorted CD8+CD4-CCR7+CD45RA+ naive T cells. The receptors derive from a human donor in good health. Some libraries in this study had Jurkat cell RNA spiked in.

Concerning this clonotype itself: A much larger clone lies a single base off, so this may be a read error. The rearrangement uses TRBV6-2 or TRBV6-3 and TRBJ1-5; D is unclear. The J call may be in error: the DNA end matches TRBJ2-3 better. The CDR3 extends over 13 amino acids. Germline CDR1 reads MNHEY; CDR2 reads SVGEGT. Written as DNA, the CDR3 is TGTGCCAGCAGTATCTATAGCAATCAGCCCCAGTATTTT. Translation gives CASSIYSNQPQYF.

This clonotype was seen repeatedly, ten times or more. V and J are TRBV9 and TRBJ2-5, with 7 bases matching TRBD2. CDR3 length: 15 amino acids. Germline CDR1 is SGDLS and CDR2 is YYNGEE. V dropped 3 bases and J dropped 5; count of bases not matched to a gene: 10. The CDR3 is CASSAPWGGEETQYF. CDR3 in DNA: TGTGCCAGCAGCGCCCCTTGGGGAGGGGAGGAGACCCAGTACTTC.

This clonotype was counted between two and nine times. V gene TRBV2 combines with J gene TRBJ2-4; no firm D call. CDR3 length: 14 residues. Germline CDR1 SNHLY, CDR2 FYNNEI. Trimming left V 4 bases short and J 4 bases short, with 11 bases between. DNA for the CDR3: TGTGCCAGCAGTGTGTCTGAATCGAAAAACATTCAGTACTTC. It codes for CASSVSESKNIQYF.

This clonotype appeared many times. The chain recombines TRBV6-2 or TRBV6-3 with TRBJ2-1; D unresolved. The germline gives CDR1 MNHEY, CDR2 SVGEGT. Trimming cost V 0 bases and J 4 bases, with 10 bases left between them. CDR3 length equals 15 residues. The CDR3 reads CASSYSPPRYNEQFF. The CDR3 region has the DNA TGTGCCAGCAGTTACTCTCCCCCCAGGTACAATGAGCAGTTCTTC.

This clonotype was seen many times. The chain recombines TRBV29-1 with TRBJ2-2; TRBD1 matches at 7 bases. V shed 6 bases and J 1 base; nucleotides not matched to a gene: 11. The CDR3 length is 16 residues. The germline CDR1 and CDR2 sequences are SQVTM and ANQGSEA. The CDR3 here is CSVQGVDRWNTGELFF. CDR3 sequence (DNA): TGCAGCGTCCAAGGGGTGGACAGGTGGAACACCGGGGAGCTGTTTTTT.

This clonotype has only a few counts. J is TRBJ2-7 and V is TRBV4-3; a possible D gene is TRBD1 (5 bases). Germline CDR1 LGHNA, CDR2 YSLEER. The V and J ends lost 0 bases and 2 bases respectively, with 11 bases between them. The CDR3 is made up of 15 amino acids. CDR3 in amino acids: CASSQDGAATYEQYF. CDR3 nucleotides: TGCGCCAGCAGCCAAGATGGGGCAGCTACCTACGAGCAGTACTTC.

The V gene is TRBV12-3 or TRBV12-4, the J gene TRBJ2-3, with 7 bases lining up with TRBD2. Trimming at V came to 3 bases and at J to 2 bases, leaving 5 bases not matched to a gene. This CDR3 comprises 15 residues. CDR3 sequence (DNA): TGTGCCAGCAGTTTGTCTAGCGGAAACACAGATACGCAGTATTTT. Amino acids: CASSLSSGNTDTQYF.

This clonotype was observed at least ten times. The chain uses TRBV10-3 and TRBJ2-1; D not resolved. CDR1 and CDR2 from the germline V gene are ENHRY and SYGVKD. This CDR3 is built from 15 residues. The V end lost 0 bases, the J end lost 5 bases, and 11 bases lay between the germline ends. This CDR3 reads CAISESGWSDNEQFF. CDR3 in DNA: TGTGCCATCAGTGAGTCTGGGTGGAGTGACAATGAGCAGTTCTTC.

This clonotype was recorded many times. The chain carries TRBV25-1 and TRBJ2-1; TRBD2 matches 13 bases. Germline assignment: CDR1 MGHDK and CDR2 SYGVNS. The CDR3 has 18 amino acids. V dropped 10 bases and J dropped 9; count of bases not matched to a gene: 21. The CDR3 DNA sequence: TGTGCCAACACCCCCGGGACTAGCGGGAATCCGGGGAACGGTGAGCAGTTCTTC. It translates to CANTPGTSGNPGNGEQFF.

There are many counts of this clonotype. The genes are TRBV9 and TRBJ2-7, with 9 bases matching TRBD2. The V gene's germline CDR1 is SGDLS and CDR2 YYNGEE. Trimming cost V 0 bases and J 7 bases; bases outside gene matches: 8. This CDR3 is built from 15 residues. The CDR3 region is CASSVASGTPTEQYF. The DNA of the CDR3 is TGTGCCAGCAGCGTAGCTAGCGGGACGCCTACGGAGCAGTACTTC.

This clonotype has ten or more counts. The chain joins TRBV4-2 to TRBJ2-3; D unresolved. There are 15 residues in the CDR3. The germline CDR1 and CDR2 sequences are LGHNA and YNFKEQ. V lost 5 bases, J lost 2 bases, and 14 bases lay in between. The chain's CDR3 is CASSSRPTFTDTQYF. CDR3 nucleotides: TGTGCCAGCAGCTCCCGTCCAACATTCACAGATACGCAGTATTTT.

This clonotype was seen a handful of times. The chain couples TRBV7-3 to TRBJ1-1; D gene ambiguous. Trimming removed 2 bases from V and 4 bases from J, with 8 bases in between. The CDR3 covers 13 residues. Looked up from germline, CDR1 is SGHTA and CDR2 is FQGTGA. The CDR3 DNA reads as TGTGCCAGCAGCTTACTGCCAGGCACTGAAGCTTTCTTT. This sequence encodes CASSLLPGTEAFF.

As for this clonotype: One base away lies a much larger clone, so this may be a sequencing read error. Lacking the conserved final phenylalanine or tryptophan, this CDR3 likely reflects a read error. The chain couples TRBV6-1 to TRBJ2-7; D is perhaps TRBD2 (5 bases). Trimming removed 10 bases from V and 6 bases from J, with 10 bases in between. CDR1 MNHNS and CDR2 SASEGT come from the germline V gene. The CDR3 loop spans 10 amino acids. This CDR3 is CATRVSEQYL. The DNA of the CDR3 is TGTGCCACGCGGGTAAGCGAGCAGTACCTC.

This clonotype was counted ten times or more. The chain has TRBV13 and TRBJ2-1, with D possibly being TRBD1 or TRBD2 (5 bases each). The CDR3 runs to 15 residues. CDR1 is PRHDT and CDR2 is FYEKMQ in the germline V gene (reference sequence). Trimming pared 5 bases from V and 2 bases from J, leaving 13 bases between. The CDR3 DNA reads TGTGCCAGCAGCGCCGGGACGAGGACCTACAATGAGCAGTTCTTC. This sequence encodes CASSAGTRTYNEQFF.

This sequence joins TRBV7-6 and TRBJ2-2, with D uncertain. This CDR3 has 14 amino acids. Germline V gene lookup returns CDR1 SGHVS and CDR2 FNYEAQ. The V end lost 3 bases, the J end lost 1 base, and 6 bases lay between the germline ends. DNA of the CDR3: TGTGCCAGCAGCTTGTCCGGGAACACCGGGGAGCTGTTTTTT. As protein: CASSLSGNTGELFF.

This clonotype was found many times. CDR3 DNA: TGTGCCAGCACGGGAGGGGCTAGCGGACCAAGTGAGCAGTTCTTC. Its translation: CASTGGASGPSEQFF. The rearrangement joins TRBV6-2 or TRBV6-3 to TRBJ2-1, with 8 bases matching TRBD2. Germline lookup yields CDR1 MNHEY and CDR2 SVGEGT. The V gene end was trimmed by 7 bases and the J gene end by 9 bases; junction bases not matched to a gene: 14. This CDR3 contains 15 residues.

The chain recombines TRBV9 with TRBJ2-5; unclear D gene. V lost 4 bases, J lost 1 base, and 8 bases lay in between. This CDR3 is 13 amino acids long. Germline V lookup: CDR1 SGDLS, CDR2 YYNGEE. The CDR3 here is CASSTELQETQYF. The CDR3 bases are TGTGCCAGCAGCACCGAGCTCCAAGAGACCCAGTACTTC.

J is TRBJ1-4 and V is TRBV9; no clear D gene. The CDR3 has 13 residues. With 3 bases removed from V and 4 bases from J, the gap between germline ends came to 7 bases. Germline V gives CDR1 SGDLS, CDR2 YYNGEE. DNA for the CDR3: TGTGCCAGCAGCGCAGAGCTTAATGAAAAACTGTTTTTT. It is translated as CASSAELNEKLFF.

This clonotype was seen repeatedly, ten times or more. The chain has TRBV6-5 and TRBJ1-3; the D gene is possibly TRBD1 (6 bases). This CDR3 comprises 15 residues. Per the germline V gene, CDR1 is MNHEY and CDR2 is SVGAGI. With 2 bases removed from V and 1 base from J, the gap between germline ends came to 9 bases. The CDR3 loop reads CASSYTQGSGNTIYF. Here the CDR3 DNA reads TGTGCCAGCAGTTACACACAGGGTTCTGGAAACACCATATATTTT.

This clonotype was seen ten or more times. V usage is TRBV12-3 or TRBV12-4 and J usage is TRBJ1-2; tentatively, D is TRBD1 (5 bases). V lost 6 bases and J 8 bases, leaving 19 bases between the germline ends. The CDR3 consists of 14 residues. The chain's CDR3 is CASSAGTAKWGYTF. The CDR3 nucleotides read TGTGCCAGCAGCGCCGGGACGGCCAAGTGGGGCTACACCTTC.

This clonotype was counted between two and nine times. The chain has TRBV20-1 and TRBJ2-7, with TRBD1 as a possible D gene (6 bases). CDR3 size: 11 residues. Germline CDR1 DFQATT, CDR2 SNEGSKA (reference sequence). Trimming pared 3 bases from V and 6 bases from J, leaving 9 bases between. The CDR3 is CSARAGVEQYF. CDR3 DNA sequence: TGCAGTGCTAGGGCAGGGGTCGAGCAGTACTTC.

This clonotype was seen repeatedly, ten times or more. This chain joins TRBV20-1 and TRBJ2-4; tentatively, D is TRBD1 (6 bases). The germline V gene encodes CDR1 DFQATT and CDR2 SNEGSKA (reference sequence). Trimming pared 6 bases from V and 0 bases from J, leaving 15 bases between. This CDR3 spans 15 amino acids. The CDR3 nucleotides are TGCAGTGCAAGAAACAGGGATCTAGCCAAAAACATTCAGTACTTC. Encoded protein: CSARNRDLAKNIQYF.

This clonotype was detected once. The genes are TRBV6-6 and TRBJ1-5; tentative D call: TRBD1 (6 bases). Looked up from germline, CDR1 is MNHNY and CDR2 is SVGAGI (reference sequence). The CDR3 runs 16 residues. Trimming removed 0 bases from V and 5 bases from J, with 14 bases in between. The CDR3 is CASSYSPRGRDQPQHF. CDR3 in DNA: TGTGCCAGCAGTTACTCACCCCGGGGGCGGGATCAGCCCCAGCATTTT.

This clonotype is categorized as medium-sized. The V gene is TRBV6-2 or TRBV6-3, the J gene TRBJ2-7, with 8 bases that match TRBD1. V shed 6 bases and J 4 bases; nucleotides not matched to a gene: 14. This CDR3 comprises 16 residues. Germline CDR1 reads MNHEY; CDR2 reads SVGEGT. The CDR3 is CASSAQITGGQYEQYF. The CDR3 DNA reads TGTGCCAGCAGCGCCCAGATAACAGGGGGTCAATACGAGCAGTACTTC.

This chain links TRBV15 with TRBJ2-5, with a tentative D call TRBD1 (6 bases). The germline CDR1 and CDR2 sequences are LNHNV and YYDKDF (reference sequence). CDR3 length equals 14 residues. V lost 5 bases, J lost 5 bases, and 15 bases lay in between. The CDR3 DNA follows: TGTGCCACCAGCGGCTACAGGGATCAGGAGACCCAGTACTTC. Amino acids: CATSGYRDQETQYF.

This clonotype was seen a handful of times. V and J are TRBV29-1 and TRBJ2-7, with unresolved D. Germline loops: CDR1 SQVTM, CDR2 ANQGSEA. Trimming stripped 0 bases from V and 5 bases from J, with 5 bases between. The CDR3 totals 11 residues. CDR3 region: CSVEETHEQYF. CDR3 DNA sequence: TGCAGCGTTGAAGAGACACACGAGCAGTACTTC.